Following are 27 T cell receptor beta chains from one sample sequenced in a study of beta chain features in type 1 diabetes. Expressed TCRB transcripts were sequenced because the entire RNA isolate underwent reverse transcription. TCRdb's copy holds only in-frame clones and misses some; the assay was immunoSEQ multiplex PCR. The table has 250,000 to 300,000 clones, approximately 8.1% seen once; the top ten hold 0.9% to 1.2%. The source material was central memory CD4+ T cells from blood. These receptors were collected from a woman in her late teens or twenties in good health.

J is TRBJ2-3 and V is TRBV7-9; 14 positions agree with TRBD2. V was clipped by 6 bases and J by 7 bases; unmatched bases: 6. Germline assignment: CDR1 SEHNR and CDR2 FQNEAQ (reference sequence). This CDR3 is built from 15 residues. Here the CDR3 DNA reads TGTGCCAGCAGTTCCGGGACTAGCGGGGGAAATACGCAGTATTTT. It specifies CASSSGTSGGNTQYF.

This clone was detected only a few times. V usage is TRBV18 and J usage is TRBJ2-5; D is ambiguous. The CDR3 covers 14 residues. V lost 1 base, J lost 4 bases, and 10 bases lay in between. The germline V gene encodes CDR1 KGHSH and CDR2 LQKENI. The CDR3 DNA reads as TGTGCCAGCTCACCACGCGCCCTCCTAGAGACCCAGTACTTC. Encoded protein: CASSPRALLETQYF.

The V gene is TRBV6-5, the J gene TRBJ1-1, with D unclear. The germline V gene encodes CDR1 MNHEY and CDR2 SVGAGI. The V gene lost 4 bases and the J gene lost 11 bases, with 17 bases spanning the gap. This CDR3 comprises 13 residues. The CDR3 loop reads CASSSPAGTAAFF. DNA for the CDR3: TGTGCCAGCAGTTCCCCCGCCGGCACAGCCGCTTTCTTT.

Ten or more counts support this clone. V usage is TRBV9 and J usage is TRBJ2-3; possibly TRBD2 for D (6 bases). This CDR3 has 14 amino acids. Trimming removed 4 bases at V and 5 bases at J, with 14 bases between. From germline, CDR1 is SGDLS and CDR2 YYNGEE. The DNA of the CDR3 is TGTGCCAGCAGCATGACGCTAGCGCGAGATACGCAGTATTTT. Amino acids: CASSMTLARDTQYF.

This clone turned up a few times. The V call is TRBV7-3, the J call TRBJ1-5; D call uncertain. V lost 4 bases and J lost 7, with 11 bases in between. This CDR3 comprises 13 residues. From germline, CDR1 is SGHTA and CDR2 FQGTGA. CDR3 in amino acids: CASSYELGQPQHF. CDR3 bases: TGTGCCAGCAGCTATGAGCTGGGGCAGCCCCAGCATTTT.

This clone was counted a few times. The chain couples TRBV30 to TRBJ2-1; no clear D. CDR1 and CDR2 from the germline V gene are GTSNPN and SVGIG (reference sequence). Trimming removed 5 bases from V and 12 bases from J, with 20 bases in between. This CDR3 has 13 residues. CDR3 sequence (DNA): TGTGCCTGGGACGGACCGGGTTTCGGTGGGCAGTTCTTC. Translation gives CAWDGPGFGGQFF.

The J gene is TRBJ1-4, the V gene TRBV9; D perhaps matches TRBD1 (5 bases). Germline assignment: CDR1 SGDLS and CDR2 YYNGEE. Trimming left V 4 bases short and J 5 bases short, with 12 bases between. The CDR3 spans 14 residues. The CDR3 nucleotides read TGTGCCAGCAGCTCCAGGGTGGGGAATGAAAAACTGTTTTTT. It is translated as CASSSRVGNEKLFF. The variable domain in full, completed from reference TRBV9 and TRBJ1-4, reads DSGVTQTPKHLITATGQRVTLRCSPRSGDLSVYWYQQSLDQGLQFLIQYYNGEERAKGNILERFSAQQFPDLHSELNLSSLELGDSALYFCASSSRVGNEKLFFGSGTQLSVL.

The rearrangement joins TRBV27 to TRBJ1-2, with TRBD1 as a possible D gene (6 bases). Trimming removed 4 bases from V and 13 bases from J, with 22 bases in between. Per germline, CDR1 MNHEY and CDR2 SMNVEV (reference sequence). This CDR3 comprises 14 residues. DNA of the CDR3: TGTGCCAGCAGTTCCCCTAAGGGGGACCGATCACCCACCTTC. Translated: CASSSPKGDRSPTF.

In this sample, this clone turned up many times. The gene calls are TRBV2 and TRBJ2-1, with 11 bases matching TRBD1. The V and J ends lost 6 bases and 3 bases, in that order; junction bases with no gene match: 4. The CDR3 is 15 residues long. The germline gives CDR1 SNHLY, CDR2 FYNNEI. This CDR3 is CASRIGTGGYNEQFF. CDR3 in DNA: TGTGCCAGCAGGATAGGGACAGGGGGCTACAATGAGCAGTTCTTC.

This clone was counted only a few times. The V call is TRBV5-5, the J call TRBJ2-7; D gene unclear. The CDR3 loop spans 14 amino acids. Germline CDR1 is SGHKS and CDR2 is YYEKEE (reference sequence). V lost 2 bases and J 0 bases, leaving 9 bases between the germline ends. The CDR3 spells CASSFQGHSYEQYF. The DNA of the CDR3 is TGTGCCAGCAGCTTCCAAGGGCACTCCTACGAGCAGTACTTC.

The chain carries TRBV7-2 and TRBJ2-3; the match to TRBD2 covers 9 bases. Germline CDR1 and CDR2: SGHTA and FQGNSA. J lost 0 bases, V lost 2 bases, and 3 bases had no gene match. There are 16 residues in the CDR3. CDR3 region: CASSLLTSGSTDTQYF. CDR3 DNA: TGTGCCAGCAGCTTATTGACTAGCGGAAGCACAGATACGCAGTATTTT.

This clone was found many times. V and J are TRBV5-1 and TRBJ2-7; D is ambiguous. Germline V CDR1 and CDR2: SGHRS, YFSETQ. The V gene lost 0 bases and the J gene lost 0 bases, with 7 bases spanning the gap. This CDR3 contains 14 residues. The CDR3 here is CASSLVAGSYEQYV. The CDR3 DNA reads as TGCGCCAGCAGCTTGGTTGCAGGCTCCTACGAGCAGTACGTC.

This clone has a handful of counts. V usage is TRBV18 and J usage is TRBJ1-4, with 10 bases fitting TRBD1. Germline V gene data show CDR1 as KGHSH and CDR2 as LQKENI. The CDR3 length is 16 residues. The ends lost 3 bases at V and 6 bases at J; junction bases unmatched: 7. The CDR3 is CASSPGTGVFYEKLFF. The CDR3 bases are TGTGCCAGCTCACCGGGGACAGGGGTCTTTTATGAAAAACTGTTTTTT.

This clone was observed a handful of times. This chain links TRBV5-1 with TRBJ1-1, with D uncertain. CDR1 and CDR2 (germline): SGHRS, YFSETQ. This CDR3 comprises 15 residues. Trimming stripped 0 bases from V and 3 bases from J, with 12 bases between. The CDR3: CASSLGSAFDTEAFF. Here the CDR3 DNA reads TGCGCCAGCAGCTTGGGTTCAGCATTCGACACTGAAGCTTTCTTT.

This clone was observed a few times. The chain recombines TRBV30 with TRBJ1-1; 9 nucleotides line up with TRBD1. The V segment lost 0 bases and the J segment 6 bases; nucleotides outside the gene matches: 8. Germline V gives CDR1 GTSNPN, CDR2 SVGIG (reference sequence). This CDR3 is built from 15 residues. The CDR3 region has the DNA TGTGCCTGGAGTGTAAGGGACAGGGATGGCGCTGAAGCTTTCTTT. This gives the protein CAWSVRDRDGAEAFF.

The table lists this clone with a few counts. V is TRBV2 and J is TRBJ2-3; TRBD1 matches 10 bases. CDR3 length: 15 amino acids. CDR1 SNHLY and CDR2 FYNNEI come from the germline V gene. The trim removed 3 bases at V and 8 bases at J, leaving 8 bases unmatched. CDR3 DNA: TGTGCCAGCAGTGAGCGGACAGGGGGTCTGGGTACGCAGTATTTT. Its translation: CASSERTGGLGTQYF. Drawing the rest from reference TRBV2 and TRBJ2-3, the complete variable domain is EPEVTQTPSHQVTQMGQEVILRCVPISNHLYFYWYRQILGQKVEFLVSFYNNEISEKSEIFDDQFSVERPDGSNFTLKIRSTKLEDSAMYFCASSERTGGLGTQYFGPGTRLTVL.

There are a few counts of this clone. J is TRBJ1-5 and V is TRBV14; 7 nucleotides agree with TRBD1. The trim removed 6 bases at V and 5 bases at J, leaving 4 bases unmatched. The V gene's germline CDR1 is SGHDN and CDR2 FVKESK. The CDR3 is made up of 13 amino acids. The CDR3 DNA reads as TGTGCCAGCAGTCCAGGGGGTGATCAGCCCCAGCATTTT. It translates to CASSPGGDQPQHF.

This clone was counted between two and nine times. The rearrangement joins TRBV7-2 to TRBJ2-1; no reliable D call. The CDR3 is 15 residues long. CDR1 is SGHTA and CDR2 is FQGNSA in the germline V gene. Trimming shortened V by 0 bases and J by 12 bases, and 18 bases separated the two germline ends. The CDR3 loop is CASSLAPNTALVQFF. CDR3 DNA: TGTGCCAGCAGCTTAGCACCAAATACGGCCCTGGTGCAGTTCTTC.

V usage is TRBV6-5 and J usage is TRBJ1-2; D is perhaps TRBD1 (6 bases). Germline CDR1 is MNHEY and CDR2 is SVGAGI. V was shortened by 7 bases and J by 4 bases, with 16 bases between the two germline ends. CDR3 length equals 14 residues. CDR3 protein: CASTRLRGPYGYTF. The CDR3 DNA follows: TGTGCCAGCACCCGCCTCAGGGGTCCCTATGGCTACACCTTC.

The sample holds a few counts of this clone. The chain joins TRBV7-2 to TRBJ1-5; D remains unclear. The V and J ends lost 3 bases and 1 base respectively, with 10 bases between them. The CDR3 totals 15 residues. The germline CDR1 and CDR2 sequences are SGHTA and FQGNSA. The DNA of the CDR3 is TGTGCCAGCAGCTTGGCCGGGGTCAGCAATCAGCCCCAGCATTTT. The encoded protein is CASSLAGVSNQPQHF. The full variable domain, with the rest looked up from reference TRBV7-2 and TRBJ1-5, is GAGVSQSPSNKVTEKGKDVELRCDPISGHTALYWYRQSLGQGLEFLIYFQGNSAPDKSGLPSDRFSAERTGGSVSTLTIQRTQQEDSAVYLCASSLAGVSNQPQHFGDGTRLSIL.

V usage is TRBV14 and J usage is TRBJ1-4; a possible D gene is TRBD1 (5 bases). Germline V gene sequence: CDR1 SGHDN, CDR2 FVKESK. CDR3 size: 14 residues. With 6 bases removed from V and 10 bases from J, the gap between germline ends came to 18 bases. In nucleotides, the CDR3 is TGTGCCAGCAGTCCCACGGGGCCGACGGGAAAACTGTTTTTT. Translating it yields CASSPTGPTGKLFF.

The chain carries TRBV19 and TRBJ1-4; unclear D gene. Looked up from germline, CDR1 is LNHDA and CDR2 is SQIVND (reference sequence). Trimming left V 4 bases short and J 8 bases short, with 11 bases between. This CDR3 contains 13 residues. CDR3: CASSRSRLEKLFF. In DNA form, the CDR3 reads TGTGCCAGTAGTAGGTCCCGGCTCGAAAAACTGTTTTTT.

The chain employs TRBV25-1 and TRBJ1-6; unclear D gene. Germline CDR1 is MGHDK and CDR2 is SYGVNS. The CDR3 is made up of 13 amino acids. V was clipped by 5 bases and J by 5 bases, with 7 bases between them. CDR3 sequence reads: CASSRTDNSPLHF. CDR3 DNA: TGTGCCAGCAGTAGGACGGATAATTCACCCCTCCACTTT.

CDR3 bases: TGTGCCTGGAGTGGGGGAGGGGGAGGTCAGCCCCAGCATTTT. Protein product: CAWSGGGGGQPQHF. The V and J genes are TRBV30 and TRBJ1-5; TRBD1 is a possible D gene (6 bases). The ends were cut back, 1 base at V and 6 bases at J, with 13 bases in the middle. The V gene's germline CDR1 is GTSNPN and CDR2 SVGIG (reference sequence). The CDR3 spans 14 residues.

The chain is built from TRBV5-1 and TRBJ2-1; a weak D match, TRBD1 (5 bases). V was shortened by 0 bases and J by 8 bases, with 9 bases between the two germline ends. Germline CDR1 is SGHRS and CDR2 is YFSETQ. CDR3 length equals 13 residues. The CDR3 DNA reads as TGCGCCAGCAGCTTGGGCAGGGAACATGAGCAGTTCTTC. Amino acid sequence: CASSLGREHEQFF.

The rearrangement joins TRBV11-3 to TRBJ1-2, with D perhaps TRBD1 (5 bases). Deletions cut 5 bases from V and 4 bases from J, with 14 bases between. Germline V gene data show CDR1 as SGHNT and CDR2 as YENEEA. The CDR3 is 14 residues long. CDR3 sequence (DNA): TGTGCCAGCAGCCCCCAAGAGGGGCTCTATGGCTACACCTTC. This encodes CASSPQEGLYGYTF.

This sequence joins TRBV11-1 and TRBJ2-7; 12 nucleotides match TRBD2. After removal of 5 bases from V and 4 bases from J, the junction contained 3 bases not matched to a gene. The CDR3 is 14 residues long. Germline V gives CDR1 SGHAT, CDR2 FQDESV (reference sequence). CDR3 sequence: CASSRLAGEYEQYV. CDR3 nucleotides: TGTGCCAGCAGCCGACTAGCGGGAGAGTACGAGCAGTACGTC.